This is a list of T cell receptor beta chains from one sample in a study of blood T cell repertoires in COVID-19. Profiled with immunoSEQ multiplex PCR; TCRdb holds only in-frame clones, not every one. Here the sample spans some 370,000 clones, more than 70% being singletons. The sequencing input was peripheral blood. Receptor source: a middle-aged man with acute or convalescent COVID-19. CDR3s include the opening cysteine and the closing phenylalanine or tryptophan. A D gene is named only where the DNA matches it firmly.

v_call	d_call	j_call	cdr3_aa
TRBV27	TRBD2	TRBJ2-2	CASSPQREDTGELFF
TRBV18	.	TRBJ1-6	CASSPGLDSPLHF
TRBV6-5	TRBD2	TRBJ2-7	CASSTSGRDYEQYF
TRBV4-3	TRBD2	TRBJ2-1	CASSGGASNEQFF
TRBV9	TRBD1	TRBJ2-1	CASSVDGGQGFDEQFF
TRBV6-5	.	TRBJ1-4	CASTPGQRELFF
TRBV3-1/TRBV3-2	TRBD2	TRBJ2-3	CASSRLAGGGSDTQYF
TRBV7-8	.	TRBJ2-2	CASSPLAGNTGELFF
TRBV19	.	TRBJ2-6	CASSLSRAGANVLTF
TRBV19	TRBD1	TRBJ1-4	CASSIQGATNEKLFF
TRBV4-3	.	TRBJ1-4	CASSQDYAAALPTNEKLFF
TRBV30	TRBD1	TRBJ2-3	CAWSDGTGDLNTQYF
TRBV5-4	.	TRBJ1-1	CASSLWNTEAFF
TRBV24-1	.	TRBJ1-2	CATSDQGTNYGYTF
TRBV30	.	TRBJ1-6	CAWSPGPADNNSPLHF
TRBV7-6	.	TRBJ1-3	CASSRGPSSGNTIYF
TRBV28	.	TRBJ2-2	CASSYGQRTGELFF
TRBV6-5	.	TRBJ2-7	CASSYNRGRDEQYF
TRBV7-2	.	TRBJ1-5	CASSLAEGVQPQHF
TRBV27	TRBD1	TRBJ1-2	CASSIRTGFGYTF
TRBV3-1/TRBV3-2	.	TRBJ1-3	CASSQDLAGLSGNTIYF
TRBV28	TRBD1	TRBJ2-7	CASSFPGQASYEQYF
TRBV10-3	TRBD1	TRBJ2-5	CAIRRTGNQETQYF
TRBV21-1	.	TRBJ1-5	CASSKGGDQPQHF
TRBV19	TRBD2	TRBJ2-1	CASSSSGAYNEQFF
TRBV4-2	TRBD2	TRBJ2-5	CASSQELAGNLETQYF
TRBV18	TRBD1	TRBJ2-2	CASSSGQGKNTGELFF
TRBV19	.	TRBJ1-2	CASSISFGGSYGYTF
TRBV9	.	TRBJ2-1	CASSAPRLPQYNEQFF
TRBV27	TRBD1	TRBJ1-4	CASSFLGQYNEKLFF
TRBV14	.	TRBJ1-1	CASSQVQGQYTEAFF
TRBV28	.	TRBJ1-1	CASSLDIPLNTEAFF
TRBV6-5	.	TRBJ1-2	CASSLAGANYGYTF
TRBV28	.	TRBJ2-7	CASLGGTLSYEQYF
TRBV19	.	TRBJ1-3	CASSTGMVNTIYF
TRBV5-1	.	TRBJ2-7	CASSLANYEQYF
TRBV4-1	TRBD2	TRBJ2-1	CASSQGDGGSYNEQFF
TRBV3-1/TRBV3-2	TRBD2	TRBJ2-5	CASKSSPPSGRGPGQETQYF
TRBV28	.	TRBJ1-3	CASRTVPGAGNTIYF
TRBV7-2	.	TRBJ2-2	CASSLGRLIGTGELFF
TRBV18	TRBD1	TRBJ2-7	CASSPSGTAYEQYF
TRBV19	.	TRBJ1-5	CASSILSRGLNQPQHF
TRBV7-8	TRBD1	TRBJ2-7	CASSGNWGQGAREQYF
TRBV6-6	.	TRBJ2-4	CASSYGGSKNIQYF
TRBV19	.	TRBJ1-3	CASSKGHADSGNTIYF
TRBV4-1	.	TRBJ2-7	CASSQDSGSSYEQYF